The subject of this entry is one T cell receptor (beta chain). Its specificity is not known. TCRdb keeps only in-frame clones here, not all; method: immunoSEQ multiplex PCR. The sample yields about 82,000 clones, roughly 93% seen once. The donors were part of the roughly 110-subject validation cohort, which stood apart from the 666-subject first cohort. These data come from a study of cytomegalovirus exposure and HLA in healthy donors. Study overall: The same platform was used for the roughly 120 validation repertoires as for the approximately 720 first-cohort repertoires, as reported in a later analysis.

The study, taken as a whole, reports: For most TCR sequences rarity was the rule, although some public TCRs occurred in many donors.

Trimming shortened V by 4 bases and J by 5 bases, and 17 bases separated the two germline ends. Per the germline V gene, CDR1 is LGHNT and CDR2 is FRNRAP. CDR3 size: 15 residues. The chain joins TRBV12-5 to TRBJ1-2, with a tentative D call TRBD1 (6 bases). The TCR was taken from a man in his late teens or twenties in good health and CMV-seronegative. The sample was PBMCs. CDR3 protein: CASGSLHPGTYGYTF. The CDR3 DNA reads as TGTGCTAGTGGTTCGCTACACCCGGGGACATATGGCTACACCTTC.